Sequencing of this T cell receptor beta chain was carried out in a study of shared clonotypes between healthy human individuals. V dropped 5 bases and J dropped 4 bases, with 12 bases sitting between them. CDR3 length: 14 amino acids. Germline assignment: CDR1 SGHTA and CDR2 FQGNSA. The protocol was immunoSEQ multiplex PCR, while the TCRdb copy is restricted to in-frame clones and leaves out a portion. The sample lists over a million clones; around three quarters were seen once. Input material: memory CD4+ T cells from PBMCs. Regarding subset: CD45RA-negative fraction. The sequence was collected from a man between 18 and 29 years old in good health. Some clones in this sample may be carry-over from other donors' samples. This chain uses TRBV7-2 with TRBJ1-5, with D possibly matching TRBD1 (5 bases). The CDR3 bases are TGTGCCAGCAGCGCCCGGGACGGGAATCAGCCCCAGCATTTT. Translating it yields CASSARDGNQPQHF.